This T cell receptor beta chain was retrieved from a study of blood T cell repertoires in COVID-19. This CDR3 comprises 16 residues. Trimming pared 3 bases from V and 5 bases from J, leaving 16 bases between. Germline V CDR1 and CDR2: LNHDA, SQIVND (reference sequence). Some clones are missing from TCRdb's copy, which holds only in-frame ones; the method was immunoSEQ multiplex PCR. The sample records 250,000 to 300,000 clones, 88% being singletons. The material sequenced was peripheral blood. This sequence originates from a woman between 65 and 79 years old with COVID-19, enrolled during active disease. The rearrangement uses TRBV19 and TRBJ2-2, with D possibly being TRBD2 (6 bases). The CDR3 sequence is CASSIYRDGSTGELFF. CDR3 DNA sequence: TGTGCCAGTAGTATTTACCGGGACGGGAGTACCGGGGAGCTGTTTTTT. The full variable domain, completed using reference TRBV19 and TRBJ2-2, is DGGITQSPKYLFRKEGQNVTLSCEQNLNHDAMYWYRQDPGQGLRLIYYSQIVNDFQKGDIAEGYSVSREKKESFPLTVTSAQKNPTAFYLCASSIYRDGSTGELFFGEGSRLTVL.